This entry describes one T cell receptor (beta chain). In this sample, this clonotype turned up a few times. Its antigen remains undetermined. No qualities accompany the bases; no much larger clone lies one base away. Amplification of TCR beta CDR3 regions was carried out from RNA transcripts. The TCR CDR3 was subjected to a first round of RT-PCR using the HTBI primer set and the Qiagen OneStep RT-PCR kit. Libraries were constructed in a second round of multiplex PCR, after which size selection and purification were performed. Sequencing of the libraries was done on an Illumina HiSeq2000 using paired-end 100 bp reads. The original pipeline was this. Raw data were processed with SOAPnuke, discarding reads with adapters, uncalled bases, mean Phred below 15, or no exact constant-primer or identifier match. High-quality paired reads were merged using COPE v1.2.5, and each unique nucleotide sequence was defined as a clonotype. Clonotypes were aligned to IMGT TRBV, TRBD and TRBJ reference segments using MiTCR v1.1. The analysis included only V-J combinations with a frequency above 0.0001, which together covered more than 98% of the repertoires. A TCS score was defined as the ratio of F50 (clonal expansion) to E x V (chaos), with BLOSUM62-based TCRdist applied between CDR3 peptides within each V-J. Welch's t-statistics and random forest reduced fewer than 550 V-J features to about 13, which were used in a naive Bayes classifier (R e1071). TCRdb's own reprocessing of the public reads used fastp at Q25 and MiXCR and kept productive beta chains. For every CDR3 protein sequence, its rows merge into one entry that carries the most common genes and DNA. The V and J calls were determined by TCRdb, not by the authors. This sample lists more than 600,000 distinct CDR3 sequences; about a sixth were detected once. The top ten clones comprise about 8.4% of the sample.

Stable Graves' hyperthyroidism was defined as the absence of progression to ophthalmopathy over 18 months of follow-up. Hyperthyroidism patients were newly diagnosed, had a disease duration of under 2 months, and were aged 18 to 65 years. Exclusion was applied to patients with uncontrolled infections, other autoimmune diseases, pregnancy or lactation. Diagnoses were based on clinical symptoms, serum thyroxine and TRAb, thyroid ultrasound and orbital computed tomography. Ficoll-Paque density gradient centrifugation was used to isolate PBMCs from 8 to 10 ml of fresh peripheral blood. Total RNA was extracted using Trizol reagent, and RNA quality was assessed on an Agilent 2100 Bioanalyzer. The data belong to a study of T cells in Graves' hyperthyroidism and ophthalmopathy (dated 2019 in TCRdb). Background on the whole study: Peripheral blood was collected at initial diagnosis, before any treatment. The paper describes TCR Vbeta CDR3 sequencing of 135 peripheral blood samples, made up of 43 ophthalmopathy patients, some 76 hyperthyroidism patients and around 17 progressor patients. Prospective prediction of ophthalmopathy was tested in an independent validation cohort consisting of 18 hyperthyroidism patients and approximately 16 patients who later progressed to ophthalmopathy. The study also compared thyroid tissue and blood T-cell repertoires from roughly 6 Graves' hyperthyroidism patients. The 100 discovery patients were randomly split 7:3 into training and test sets. Following sampling, methimazole starting at 30 mg daily was given to hyperthyroidism patients, and high-dose intravenous methylprednisolone was given to ophthalmopathy patients. To identify distinguishing TCR V-J signatures, a discovery cohort of 95 to 100 patients was used, comprising under 45 with Graves' ophthalmopathy and roughly 60 with stable Graves' hyperthyroidism. General findings and caveats noted by the study authors: In validation, the model predicted progression to ophthalmopathy a median of around six months before onset, with approximately 70% sensitivity and about 72% specificity. Most expanded thyroid clonotypes (frequency above 0.001) were also detected in blood, a finding suggesting that blood repertoires may reflect thyroid immune responses. No statistical method was used to set the sample size in advance, and investigators knew the group allocation. A 13 V-J signature model separated ophthalmopathy from stable hyperthyroidism, with about 88% sensitivity and roughly 82% specificity in cross-validation and 80%/75% in testing.

V is cut by 7 bases and J by 1 base, and the space between the germline ends is 15 bases. The CDR3, from cysteine to phenylalanine, totals 14 residues. Here the CDR3 DNA is all that survives: 42 bases in frame from base 1. CDR1 and CDR2, per the germline V gene, are SQVTM and ANQGSEA. The origin of this receptor is a man aged 18 to 30 with Graves' hyperthyroidism. The sequencing sample was made of blood. The chain couples TRBV29-1 to TRBJ2-3; TRBD2 might be the D gene, on 5 matching bases. Read as DNA, the sequence is TGCAGCGCTTCCCCGGACTGGGGCACAGATACGCAGTATTTT. The translation is CSASPDWGTDTQYF.